Listed below are T cell receptor beta chains from one sample, sequenced in a study of Ad26.COV2.S vaccination and SARS-CoV-2 variants. Clones were sequenced by immunoSEQ multiplex PCR, and TCRdb holds only the in-frame ones, with some missing. The sample has about 470,000 clones, less than 95% seen once. Material: peripheral blood, obtained in a trial of Ad26.COV2.S vaccine versus placebo. The receptor source for this set is a person aged 18-60 years who received the Ad26.COV2.S COVID-19 vaccine or a placebo. CDR3s include the opening cysteine and the closing phenylalanine or tryptophan. D genes are given only for firm matches. A clone size is listed for some rows: how often the clone was seen (once, few, many), or a class if it is expanded.

V gene	D gene	clone size	J gene	CDR3 protein	CDR3 DNA
TRBV19	NA	NA	TRBJ2-1	CASTAKGRSSYNEQFF	TGTGCCAGTACCGCCAAGGGGCGAAGCTCCTACAATGAGCAGTTCTTC
TRBV19	TRBD2	NA	TRBJ2-3	CASSSLAGPSTDTQYF	TGTGCCAGTAGTTCCCTAGCGGGACCTAGCACAGATACGCAGTATTTT
TRBV7-2	NA	once	TRBJ1-1	CASSLTNLGNTEAFF	TGTGCCAGCAGCTTGACAAATTTGGGGAACACTGAAGCTTTCTTT
TRBV15	NA	NA	TRBJ2-5	CATSREAIETQYF	TGTGCCACCAGCAGAGAGGCTATAGAGACCCAGTACTTC
TRBV9	NA	NA	TRBJ2-3	CASSPEEVADTQYF	TGTGCCAGCAGCCCTGAAGAGGTTGCAGATACGCAGTATTTT
TRBV28	NA	NA	TRBJ2-6	CASSLTGLGANVLTF	TGTGCCAGCAGTTTAACGGGGCTAGGGGCCAACGTCCTGACTTTC
TRBV19	NA	NA	TRBJ1-1	CASSIGTDPLFANTEAFF	TGTGCCAGTAGTATAGGGACGGATCCACTCTTCGCGAACACTGAAGCTTTCTTT
TRBV7-9	NA	NA	TRBJ1-1	CASSLQGIGTEAFF	TGTGCCAGCAGCTTACAGGGAATAGGCACTGAAGCTTTCTTT
TRBV6-5	TRBD2	NA	TRBJ2-1	CASITSGGGRNEQFF	TGTGCCAGCATCACCAGCGGGGGAGGTAGAAATGAGCAGTTCTTC
TRBV6-1	NA	NA	TRBJ2-7	CASSESQGSREQYF	TGTGCCAGCAGTGAAAGCCAGGGGAGCAGGGAGCAGTACTTC
TRBV6-5	NA	NA	TRBJ2-3	CASSYSRPPDTQYF	TGTGCCAGCAGTTACTCTAGGCCGCCTGATACGCAGTATTTT
TRBV6-1	NA	NA	TRBJ2-7	CASSELDGQYEQYF	TGTGCCAGCAGTGAATTGGACGGGCAATACGAGCAGTACTTC
TRBV6-5	TRBD1	NA	TRBJ1-1	CASGDRANTEAFF	TGTGCCAGCGGGGACAGGGCGAACACTGAAGCTTTCTTT
TRBV5-1	NA	NA	TRBJ2-7	CASSLAVSYEQYF	TGCGCCAGCAGCTTGGCAGTCAGCTACGAGCAGTACTTC
TRBV9	NA	once	TRBJ2-7	CASSVESGPYEQYF	TGTGCCAGCAGCGTAGAATCCGGACCCTACGAGCAGTACTTC
TRBV9	NA	NA	TRBJ2-5	CASSVGSGAQETQYF	TGTGCCAGCAGCGTAGGAAGCGGCGCCCAAGAGACCCAGTACTTC
TRBV5-4	NA	NA	TRBJ2-7	CASSPGGGSYEQYF	TGTGCCAGCAGCCCAGGGGGAGGTTCCTACGAGCAGTACTTC
TRBV7-2	TRBD1	few	TRBJ2-2	CASSPDRAHTGELFF	TGTGCCAGCAGCCCCGACAGGGCCCACACCGGGGAGCTGTTTTTT
TRBV7-6	NA	NA	TRBJ1-6	CASSSPEGDILSPLHF	TGTGCCAGCAGCTCCCCCGAGGGGGACATCCTTTCACCCCTCCACTTT
TRBV29-1	NA	NA	TRBJ1-2	CSADGPYGYTF	TGCAGCGCGGACGGACCCTATGGCTACACCTTC
TRBV5-1	TRBD1	NA	TRBJ1-1	CASSGRGPAEAFF	TGCGCCAGCAGCGGCAGGGGGCCGGCTGAAGCTTTCTTT
TRBV5-1	NA	NA	TRBJ1-2	CASSLELGANYGYTF	TGCGCCAGCAGCTTGGAGCTGGGAGCTAACTATGGCTACACCTTC
TRBV6-2/TRBV6-3	NA	NA	TRBJ2-7	CASSYNQGAYEQYF	TGTGCCAGCAGTTACAACCAGGGTGCCTACGAGCAGTACTTC
TRBV25-1	TRBD1	NA	TRBJ2-6	CATGQGAAGANVLTF	TGTGCCACCGGACAGGGGGCAGCTGGGGCCAACGTCCTGACTTTC
TRBV27	NA	NA	TRBJ1-6	CASSPQGSHSPLHF	TGTGCCAGCAGCCCACAGGGTTCGCATTCACCCCTCCACTTT
TRBV7-7	NA	NA	TRBJ1-5	CASSLHPLGNQPQHF	TGTGCCAGCAGCTTACATCCCCTGGGGAATCAGCCCCAGCATTTT
TRBV5-6	TRBD2	NA	TRBJ2-7	CASSLFASGHEQYF	TGTGCCAGCAGCTTGTTTGCTAGCGGCCACGAGCAGTACTTC
TRBV19	NA	NA	TRBJ2-3	CASSRQSSTDTQYF	TGTGCCAGTAGTAGACAGAGTAGCACAGATACGCAGTATTTT
TRBV28	NA	once	TRBJ1-5	CASAFGRDQPQHF	TGTGCCAGCGCGTTTGGCCGGGATCAGCCCCAGCATTTT
TRBV29-1	TRBD2	NA	TRBJ2-5	CSVEEGTSGLQETQYF	TGCAGCGTTGAAGAGGGGACTAGCGGACTCCAAGAGACCCAGTACTTC
TRBV27	NA	NA	TRBJ1-2	CASSLQGGYGYTF	TGTGCCAGCAGTTTACAGGGAGGCTATGGCTACACCTTC
TRBV3-1/TRBV3-2	TRBD1	NA	TRBJ2-7	CASSHSVRDRGYEQYF	TGTGCCAGCAGCCACAGCGTCCGGGACAGGGGCTACGAGCAGTACTTC
TRBV2	NA	NA	TRBJ2-2	CASTLGGSGELFF	TGTGCCAGCACCCTCGGGGGTTCCGGGGAGCTGTTTTTT
TRBV6-1	NA	NA	TRBJ2-4	CASSEGGVGPNIQYF	TGTGCCAGCAGTGAAGGAGGAGTGGGTCCAAACATTCAGTACTTC
TRBV3-1/TRBV3-2	NA	once	TRBJ2-7	CASSSDRDKLTYEQYF	TGTGCCAGCAGCTCGGACCGGGACAAGCTCACCTACGAGCAGTACTTC
TRBV6-2/TRBV6-3	NA	NA	TRBJ2-3	CASSPSVGDSSTDTQYF	TGTGCCAGCAGCCCTAGCGTGGGGGACTCTAGCACAGATACGCAGTATTTT
TRBV2	NA	NA	TRBJ1-2	CASSLEGGTMYGYTF	TGTGCCAGCAGTCTAGAGGGGGGGACGATGTATGGCTACACCTTC